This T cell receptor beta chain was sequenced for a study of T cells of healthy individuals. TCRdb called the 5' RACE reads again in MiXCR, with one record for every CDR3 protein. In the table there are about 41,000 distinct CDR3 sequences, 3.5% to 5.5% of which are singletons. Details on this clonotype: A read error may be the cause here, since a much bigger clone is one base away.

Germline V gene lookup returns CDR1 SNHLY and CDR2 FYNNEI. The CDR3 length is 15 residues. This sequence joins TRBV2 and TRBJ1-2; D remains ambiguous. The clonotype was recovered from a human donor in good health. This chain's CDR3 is CASSEAFRWIYGYNF. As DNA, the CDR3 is TGTGCCAGCAGTGAAGCGTTCCGATGGATTTATGGCTACAACTTC.